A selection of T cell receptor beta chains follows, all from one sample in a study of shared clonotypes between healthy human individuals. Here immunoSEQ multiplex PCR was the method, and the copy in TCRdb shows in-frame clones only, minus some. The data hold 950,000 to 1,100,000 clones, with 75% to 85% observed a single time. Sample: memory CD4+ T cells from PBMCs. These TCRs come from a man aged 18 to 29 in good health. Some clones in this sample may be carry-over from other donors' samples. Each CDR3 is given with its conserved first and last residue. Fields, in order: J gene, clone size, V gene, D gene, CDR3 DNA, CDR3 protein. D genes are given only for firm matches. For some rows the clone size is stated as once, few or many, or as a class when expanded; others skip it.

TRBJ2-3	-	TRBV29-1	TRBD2	TGCAGCGTTGAGGGGGGGAGGGGCGCAGATACGCAGTATTTT	CSVEGGRGADTQYF
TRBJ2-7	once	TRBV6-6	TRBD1	TGTGCCAGCAGTTACCGGGACAGGGGACATTACGAGCAGTACTTC	CASSYRDRGHYEQYF
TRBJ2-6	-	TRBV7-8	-	TGTGCCAGCACCTCGACAGGAAACCCCCTTGGGGCCAACGTCCTGACTTTC	CASTSTGNPLGANVLTF
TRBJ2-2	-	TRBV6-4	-	TGTGCCAGCAGTAAACAGTTGGGAACGAACACCGGGGAGCTGTTTTTT	CASSKQLGTNTGELFF
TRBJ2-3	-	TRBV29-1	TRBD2	TGCAGCGTTGATGGTAGCGGGACCGGCACAGATACGCAGTATTTT	CSVDGSGTGTDTQYF
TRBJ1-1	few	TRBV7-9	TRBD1	TGTGCCAGCAGCTTAGGGTCAGGGGGCGCGAACACTGAAGCTTTCTTT	CASSLGSGGANTEAFF
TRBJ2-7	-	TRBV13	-	TGTGCCACCGGTCGGGGTCGGGGCGAGCAGTACTTC	CATGRGRGEQYF
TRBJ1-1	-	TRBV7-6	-	TGTGCCAGCACCCCCTTCCGGGGTAGTATGAACACTGAAGCTTTCTTT	CASTPFRGSMNTEAFF
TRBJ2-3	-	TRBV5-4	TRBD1	TGTGCCAGCAGCTGGGGGACAGGGCCAGATACGCAGTATTTT	CASSWGTGPDTQYF
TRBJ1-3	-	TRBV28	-	TGTGCCAGCAGTTTAAGCCCCCGAAACACCATATATTTT	CASSLSPRNTIYF
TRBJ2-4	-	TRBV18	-	TGTGCCAGCTCGGACAGAAAATTAGCCAAAAACATTCAGTACTTC	CASSDRKLAKNIQYF
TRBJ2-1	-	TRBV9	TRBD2	TGTGCCAGCAGCACCCTTAGGGGCGGGAGAGAGGATGAGCAGTTCTTC	CASSTLRGGREDEQFF
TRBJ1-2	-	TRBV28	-	TGTGCCAGCAGTTTATGGGGGGCTAACTATGGCTACACCTTC	CASSLWGANYGYTF
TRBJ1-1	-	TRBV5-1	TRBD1	TGCGCCAGCAGCCGCGCCGGGACAGGGGGCGTCACTGAAGCTTTCTTT	CASSRAGTGGVTEAFF
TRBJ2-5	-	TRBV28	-	TGTGCCAGCAGTCCGCAGGGGTGGGGGACCCAGTACTTC	CASSPQGWGTQYF
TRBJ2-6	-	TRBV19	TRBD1	TGTGCCAGTAGTATTGGCCAGGGGGCCTCTCGTGGGGCCAACGTCCTGACTTTC	CASSIGQGASRGANVLTF
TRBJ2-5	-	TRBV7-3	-	TGTGCCAGCAGCCAGACCTCTGGATCTGCGGGAGAGACCCAGTACTTC	CASSQTSGSAGETQYF
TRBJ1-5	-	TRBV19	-	TGTGCCAGTAGTAGGGTTGGGACGTACAATCAGCCCCAGCATTTT	CASSRVGTYNQPQHF
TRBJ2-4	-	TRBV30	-	TGTGCCTACCGAACTCCAGTAGCCAAAAACATTCAGTACTTC	CAYRTPVAKNIQYF
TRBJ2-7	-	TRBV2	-	TGTGCCAGCAGTCCCCAGGGGATCTCAAGCGAGCAGTACTTC	CASSPQGISSEQYF
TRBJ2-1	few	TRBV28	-	TGTGCCAGCAGAAGTACAGGGTCCCTGAGCTCCTACAATGAGCAGTTCTTC	CASRSTGSLSSYNEQFF
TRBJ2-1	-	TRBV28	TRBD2	TGTGCCAGCAGTCCACCTCGGGGGGGCGGAGATGAGCAGTTCTTC	CASSPPRGGGDEQFF
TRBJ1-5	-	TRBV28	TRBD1	TGTGCCAGCAGTTTAGGTGGACAGGGGTGGCAGCCCCAGCATTTT	CASSLGGQGWQPQHF
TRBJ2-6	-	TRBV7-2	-	TGTGCCAGCAGCTCAGCTGCAGGTTCTGGGGCCAACGTCCTGACTTTC	CASSSAAGSGANVLTF
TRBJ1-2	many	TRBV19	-	TGTGCCAGTCGACAAAACTATGGCTACACCTTC	CASRQNYGYTF
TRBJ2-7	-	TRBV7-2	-	TGTGCCAGCAGCTTGGGCGGCGTTACGGGAGTCGAGCAGTACTTC	CASSLGGVTGVEQYF
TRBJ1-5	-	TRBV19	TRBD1	TGTGCCAGTAGTGCTACCCGGGACAGGGACCCGACTAGCAATCAGCCCCAGCATTTT	CASSATRDRDPTSNQPQHF
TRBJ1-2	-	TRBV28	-	TGTGCCAGCAGTTCCCGCCGGGACACTGCCAGCGGGAGCTATGGCTACACCTTC	CASSSRRDTASGSYGYTF
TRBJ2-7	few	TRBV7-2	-	TGTGCCAGCAGCTTCGGTCTAGGGGGTTCGGGAGCCCCCTACGAGCAGTACTTC	CASSFGLGGSGAPYEQYF
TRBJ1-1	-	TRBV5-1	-	TGCGCCAGCGGGGACACCACCGGGGAAGCTTTCTTT	CASGDTTGEAFF
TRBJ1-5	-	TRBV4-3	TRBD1	TGCGCCAGCAGCCAAGATGTTGACAGGGTCGGTCAGCCCCAGCATTTT	CASSQDVDRVGQPQHF
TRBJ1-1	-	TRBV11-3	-	TGTGCCAGCAGCTCACGGAGCACTGAAGCTTTCTTT	CASSSRSTEAFF
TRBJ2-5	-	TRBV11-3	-	TGTGCCAGCAGCTTAGTCGGCCAAGAGACCCAGTACTTC	CASSLVGQETQYF
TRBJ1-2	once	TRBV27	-	TGTGCCAGCAGTTTTTACCAGGGGTCGAACTATGGCTACACCTTC	CASSFYQGSNYGYTF
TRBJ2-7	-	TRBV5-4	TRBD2	TGTGCCAGCAGCCCCCCCGGGACTAGCGTTTACGAGCAGTACTTC	CASSPPGTSVYEQYF
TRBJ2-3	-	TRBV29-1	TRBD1	TGCAGCGTTGAAGATACCGGGACAGGGATAGCAGATACGCAGTATTTT	CSVEDTGTGIADTQYF
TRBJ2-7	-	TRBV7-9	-	TGTGCCAGCAGCTTAGATCGCGAGCAGTACTTC	CASSLDREQYF
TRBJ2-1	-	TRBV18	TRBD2	TGTGCCAGCTCACCACAGGGAGGGCCGGGTGAGCAGTTCTTC	CASSPQGGPGEQFF
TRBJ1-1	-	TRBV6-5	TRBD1	TGTGCCAGCAGCCCTCCCCGACAGGGCGCTCAAGCTTTCTTT	CASSPPRQGAQAFF
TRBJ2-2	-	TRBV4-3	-	TGCGCCAGCAGCCAAGATCAGCTCAGACGCGGGGAGCTGTTTTTT	CASSQDQLRRGELFF
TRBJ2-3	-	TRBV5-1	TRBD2	TGCGCCAGCAACCCTTTTGGTAGCGGGAGGCCATCAGATACGCAGTATTTT	CASNPFGSGRPSDTQYF
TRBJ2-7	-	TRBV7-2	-	TGTGCCAGCAGCTTAGTCCAACCCGGCTCCTACGAGCAGTACTTC	CASSLVQPGSYEQYF
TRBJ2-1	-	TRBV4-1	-	TGCGCCAGCAGCCAAGCCCCTCCATACCAGGGACCCAATGAGCAGTTCTTC	CASSQAPPYQGPNEQFF
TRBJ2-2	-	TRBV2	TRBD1	TGTGCCAGCAGTGTCCAGGGGGCGGTCACCGGGGAGCTGTTTTTT	CASSVQGAVTGELFF
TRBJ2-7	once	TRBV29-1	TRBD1	TGCAGCGTTTGGGACAGGGCCTACGAGCAGTACTTC	CSVWDRAYEQYF
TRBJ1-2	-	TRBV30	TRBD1	TGTGCCTGGAGGAGGACAGGGGGCGATAACTATGGCTACACCTTC	CAWRRTGGDNYGYTF
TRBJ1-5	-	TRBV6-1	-	TGTGCCAGCAGTGAAGGGGCTGCGTTTACCAGCAATCAGCCCCAGCATTTT	CASSEGAAFTSNQPQHF
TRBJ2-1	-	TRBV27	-	TGTGCCAGCAGTTCATCCAATGGGGGGGCGTTCTTC	CASSSSNGGAFF
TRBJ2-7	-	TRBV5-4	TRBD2	TGTGCCAGCAGCGCTGGACTAGCGGACCATAGGGAGCAGTACTTC	CASSAGLADHREQYF
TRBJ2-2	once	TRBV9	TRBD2	TGTGCCAGCAGCGTAGGGCTAGCGGGAGGGCCCGGGGAGCTGTTTTTT	CASSVGLAGGPGELFF